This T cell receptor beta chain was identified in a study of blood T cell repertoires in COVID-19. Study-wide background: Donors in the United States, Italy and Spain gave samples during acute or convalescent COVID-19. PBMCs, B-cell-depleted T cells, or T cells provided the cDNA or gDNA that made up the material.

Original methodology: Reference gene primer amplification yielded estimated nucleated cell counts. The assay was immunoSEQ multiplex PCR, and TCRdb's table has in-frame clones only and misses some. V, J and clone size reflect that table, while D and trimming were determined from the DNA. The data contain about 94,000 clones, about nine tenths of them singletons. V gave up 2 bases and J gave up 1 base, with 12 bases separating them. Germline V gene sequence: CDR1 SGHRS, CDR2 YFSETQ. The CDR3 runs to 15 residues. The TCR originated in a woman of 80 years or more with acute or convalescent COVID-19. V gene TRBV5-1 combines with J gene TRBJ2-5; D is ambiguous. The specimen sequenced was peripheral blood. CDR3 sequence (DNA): TGCGCCAGCAGCTTAAACCCTATTCCCCAAGAGACCCAGTACTTC. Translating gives CASSLNPIPQETQYF.